The TCR beta chain described here comes from a study of vaccination effects on CD4 cells after COVID-19. The CDR3 totals 15 residues. V was pared by 5 bases and J by 4 bases, with 18 bases between. The germline V gene encodes CDR1 SGHAT and CDR2 FQNNGV. This clone has just a few counts. Its cognate antigen is unknown. This table comes from immunoSEQ multiplex PCR, and its TCRdb copy is limited to in-frame clones, with some not included. The sample shows about 29,000 clones, roughly 74% of them seen only once. Under the ViraFEST assay, PBMC were stimulated with viral peptide pools so that antigen-specific CD4+ T cells expanded. Sequencing was performed afterwards. CD4+ T cells were isolated after around ten days of culture. As their vaccination, participants received two doses of either BNT162b2 or mRNA-1273. Vaccine recipients lacked prior SARS-CoV-2 infection and had negative nucleocapsid antibodies. With approximately 9.8 ug/ml peptides and around 9.6 IU/ml IL-2, fewer than 2.5 million PBMC per well were cultured.

The chain combines TRBV11-2 with TRBJ2-7; possibly TRBD2 for D (6 bases). The clonotype was recovered from a human donor who received a COVID-19 vaccine. Sequences were derived from CD4+ T cells from PBMCs cultured with HCoV-OC43 spike peptides, sampled after COVID-19 vaccination. Subset of the sample: HCoV-OC43 spike overlapping peptide pool stimulation. The CDR3 DNA reads as TGTGCCAGCAGCCCCCGGGGGTCAACGAAATACGAGCAGTACTTC. This codes for CASSPRGSTKYEQYF.